This T cell receptor beta chain was recovered during a study of T-cell reconstitution after alpha-beta-depleted transplantation in children. The study's findings and limits: T cells produced anew were the main source of T-cell counts and diversity one year after transplant. Recipient T cells and thymic progenitors that survived were the source of the high TCRbeta diversity seen at day 60 in some patients. Several hundred expanded graft clones reportedly were the source of alpha-beta T cells about two months after transplant.

Trimming took off 3 bases at V and 4 bases at J, with 10 bases between the two ends. CDR3 length equals 14 residues. Germline CDR1 and CDR2: DFQATT and SNEGSKA (reference sequence). Preparation of the TCRbeta library was carried out with unique molecular identifiers. TCRdb processed the PCR reads anew with MiXCR; each CDR3 protein has one entry. The data hold approximately 500,000 distinct CDR3 sequences, with 8% to 11% observed a single time. Only a few counts were recorded for this clonotype. Antigen specificity is unknown. The TCR comes from a child aged 2-15 years with inherited bone marrow failure, due to receive a stem cell transplant. The sample consisted of PBMCs, taken before TCRalphabeta/CD19-depleted stem cell transplant. The chain recombines TRBV20-1 with TRBJ2-6; TRBD2 might be the D (6 bases). The CDR3 region has the DNA TGCAGTGCTAGTTGGGGGGACGGGGCCAACGTCCTGACTTTC. Translation gives CSASWGDGANVLTF.